The 16 T cell receptor beta chains below were found in one sample sequenced in a study of OX40 agonist ivuxolimab in advanced cancers. Clones were sequenced by immunoSEQ multiplex PCR, and TCRdb holds only the in-frame ones, with some missing. This sample yields tens of thousands of clones, of which about 91% are seen a single time; 15% to 20% belongs to the top ten. The input for sequencing was CD4+ or CD8+ T cells sorted from blood, taken in a trial of the OX40 agonist ivuxolimab. The source is an adult with an advanced solid tumor such as melanoma, head and neck, liver or kidney cancer.

The chain recombines TRBV9 with TRBJ2-6; D is possibly TRBD1 or TRBD2 (5 bases each). The V end was cut by 7 bases, the J end by 0 bases, with 14 bases between. CDR1 is SGDLS, CDR2 YYNGEE, per germline. This CDR3 is built from 16 residues. CDR3 amino acids: CASGWDVNSGANVLTF. CDR3 DNA sequence: TGTGCCAGCGGGTGGGACGTCAACTCTGGGGCCAACGTCCTGACTTTC.

V usage is TRBV5-1 and J usage is TRBJ2-1; no clear D gene. Trimming took 2 bases from V and 7 from J, leaving 7 bases between them. Germline lookup yields CDR1 SGHRS and CDR2 YFSETQ. This CDR3 is built from 12 residues. CDR3 DNA sequence: TGCGCCAGCAGCTTAGTCGAGAATGAGCAGTTCTTC. Protein product: CASSLVENEQFF.

J is TRBJ2-1 and V is TRBV5-4; possibly TRBD1 or TRBD2 for D (6 bases each). V was shortened by 0 bases and J by 7 bases, with 11 bases between the two germline ends. The germline gives CDR1 SGHNT, CDR2 YYREEE (reference sequence). The CDR3 length is 14 residues. Here the CDR3 reads CASSLDGGRNEQFF. The CDR3 DNA reads TGTGCCAGCAGCTTGGATGGGGGGCGGAATGAGCAGTTCTTC.

The CDR3 reads CASSVDPGSGAYGYTF. The CDR3 bases are TGTGCCAGCAGCGTAGATCCGGGATCAGGGGCCTATGGCTACACCTTC. The chain uses TRBV9 and TRBJ1-2; D possibly corresponds to TRBD1 (6 bases). Deletions cut 0 bases from V and 4 bases from J, with 16 bases between. The CDR3 extends over 16 amino acids. Germline CDR1 is SGDLS and CDR2 is YYNGEE.

The gene calls are TRBV10-2 and TRBJ2-1; 12 bases align to TRBD2. The CDR3 is made up of 16 amino acids. V was clipped by 0 bases and J by 8 bases; unmatched bases: 5. From germline, CDR1 is WSHSY and CDR2 SAAADI. CDR3 sequence (DNA): TGCGCCAGCAGTGAGTCACGGACTAGCGGGACGGATGAGCAGTTCTTC. This encodes CASSESRTSGTDEQFF.

The chain links TRBV4-3 to TRBJ2-5, with D perhaps matching TRBD1 or TRBD2 (6 bases each). From germline, CDR1 is LGHNA and CDR2 YSLEER. This CDR3 region has 15 residues. Trimming cost V 0 bases and J 2 bases, with 10 bases left between them. The CDR3 DNA is TGCGCCAGCAGCCAAGAAAGGGGGGCGCAAGAGACCCAGTACTTC. Translating it yields CASSQERGAQETQYF.

The chain links TRBV7-2 to TRBJ1-1, with D uncertain. Trimming removed 10 bases from V and 4 bases from J, with 13 bases in between. This CDR3 region has 12 residues. Germline values: CDR1 SGHTA, CDR2 FQGNSA. The CDR3 loop reads CATLAQSTEAFF. CDR3 sequence (DNA): TGTGCCACCCTCGCGCAGAGCACTGAAGCTTTCTTT.

This chain uses TRBV5-8 with TRBJ1-1; D gene uncertain. The CDR3 consists of 12 residues. Trimming removed 0 bases at V and 8 bases at J, with 8 bases between. Germline values: CDR1 SGHTS, CDR2 YDEGEE. CDR3 region: CASSLVGPEAFF. The CDR3 DNA is TGTGCCAGCAGCTTGGTCGGACCCGAAGCTTTCTTT.

The J gene is TRBJ2-7, the V gene TRBV28, with D possibly TRBD1 on 6 matching bases. The CDR3 is made up of 14 amino acids. Between the trimmed V and J ends, which lost 3 bases and 5 bases, there was a span of 14 bases. Germline CDR1 MDHEN, CDR2 SYDVKM. The CDR3 coding sequence is TGTGCCAGCAGTTTCCCGAACAGGGCCCACGAGCAGTACTTC. Residues: CASSFPNRAHEQYF.

The gene calls are TRBV6-5 and TRBJ2-2; 7 nucleotides line up with TRBD1. The CDR3 sequence is 14 residues long. The junction had 4 bases not matched to a gene; V was cut back by 7 bases and J by 2 bases. Germline assignment: CDR1 MNHEY and CDR2 SVGAGI. This chain's CDR3 is CASTGTDNTGELFF. The CDR3, as DNA: TGTGCCAGCACCGGGACAGATAACACCGGGGAGCTGTTTTTT.

This clone showed up just once. The chain is built from TRBV7-9 and TRBJ2-2, with 7 bases fitting TRBD2. Per the germline V gene, CDR1 is SEHNR and CDR2 is FQNEAQ (reference sequence). The CDR3 sequence is 15 residues long. The ends lost 5 bases at V and 4 bases at J; junction bases unmatched: 7. CDR3 nucleotide sequence: TGTGCCAGCAGCGGTCGGGGCGGGGGCACCGGGGAGCTGTTTTTT. Protein: CASSGRGGGTGELFF.

The chain couples TRBV7-3 to TRBJ2-3; maybe TRBD1 (5 bases). The CDR3 runs 13 residues. Germline CDR1 reads SGHTA; CDR2 reads FQGTGA. Trimming cost V 3 bases and J 3 bases, with 7 bases left between them. CDR3 bases: TGTGCCAGCAGCTTCGACAGTACAGATACGCAGTATTTT. Encoded protein: CASSFDSTDTQYF.

This rearrangement joins TRBV7-9 to TRBJ2-7; TRBD1 agrees at 7 bases. This CDR3 region has 15 residues. V lost 0 bases, J lost 4 bases, and 6 bases stayed unmatched. Germline lookup yields CDR1 SEHNR and CDR2 FQNEAQ (reference sequence). CDR3: CASSLATGVWYEQYF. CDR3 nucleotide sequence: TGTGCCAGCAGCTTAGCCACAGGGGTTTGGTACGAGCAGTACTTC.

The table lists this clone with a count of one. The gene calls are TRBV28 and TRBJ2-3; TRBD1 matches at 8 bases. This CDR3 region has 13 residues. The junction had 3 bases not matched to a gene; V was cut back by 8 bases and J by 2 bases. Germline CDR1 reads MDHEN; CDR2 reads SYDVKM. CDR3 region: CASRDRNTDTQYF. The CDR3 region has the DNA TGTGCCAGCCGGGACAGGAACACAGATACGCAGTATTTT.

This clone was seen a single time. The chain combines TRBV18 with TRBJ2-1; possible D gene TRBD1, 5 bases. CDR1 and CDR2 (germline): KGHSH, LQKENI. The V end was cut by 0 bases, the J end by 6 bases, with 9 bases between. The CDR3 runs 14 residues. The CDR3 nucleotides are TGTGCCAGCTCACCACCGACAGAGATCAATGAGCAGTTCTTC. Protein: CASSPPTEINEQFF. Variable domain in full (rest from reference TRBV18 and TRBJ2-1): NAGVMQNPRHLVRRRGQEARLRCSPMKGHSHVYWYRQLPEEGLKFMVYLQKENIIDESGMPKERFSAEFPKEGPSILRIQQVVRGDSAAYFCASSPPTEINEQFFGPGTRLTVL.

The J gene is TRBJ2-1, the V gene TRBV19, with D uncertain. The CDR3 covers 11 residues. Deletions cut 6 bases from V and 5 bases from J, with 5 bases between. From germline, CDR1 is LNHDA and CDR2 SQIVND (reference sequence). The DNA of the CDR3 is TGTGCCAGTAGCAAGAACAATGAGCAGTTCTTC. This codes for CASSKNNEQFF.